Sequencing of this T cell receptor (beta chain) was carried out in a study of PD-1 blockade in classical Hodgkin lymphoma (dated by TCRdb to about 2020). Background on the whole study: Nivolumab dosing was 3 mg/kg intravenously every 2 weeks, continuing until either disease progression or unacceptable toxicity. The study used TCR beta sequencing and CyTOF to define a peripheral blood immune signature of response to PD-1 blockade in classical Hodgkin lymphoma. Results the study describes overall, beyond this receptor: Baseline TCR diversity was reported to be lower in newly diagnosed patients than in healthy donors and to be lower still in relapsed/refractory patients. Baseline diversity similar to that of newly diagnosed patients was observed in trial patients achieving complete response, whereas significantly lower diversity was observed in partial responders and progressors. Diversity was lower in patients who began nivolumab less than 1 year after ASCT, so these patients were left out of later analyses to avoid confounding by immune reconstitution. By C4D1, a significant rise was seen in CD4+ TCR diversity but not in CD8+ TCR diversity (p=0.0027 vs p=0.16), and the rise was most apparent among complete responders (p=0.02). The study was restricted to a single clinical trial cohort, and the causes of repertoire differences, possibly disease activity or prior therapy, were left undefined.

The sample's time point label, decoded: cycle 2 day 1 (C2D1) of nivolumab. Every trial patient had relapsed following autologous stem cell transplantation, and prior brentuximab vedotin exposure was what differed among cohorts A, B and C. A total of under 70 patients with relapsed/refractory classical Hodgkin lymphoma made up the trial cohort, and each patient's best overall response was complete response, partial response or progressive disease. Trial patients were treated with single-agent nivolumab in the multi-cohort phase II CheckMate 205 trial. An independent review committee assessed best overall response by applying the 2007 International Working Group response criteria. PBMCs from the trial were collected at three points: immediately before nivolumab initiation (C1D1), and during therapy at cycle 2 day 1 and cycle 4 day 1. Peripheral blood was collected in 8 mL Vacutainer Cell Preparation Tubes, from which PBMCs were isolated by centrifugation and then cryopreserved.

Germline trimming: 7 bases from V, 5 bases from J; junction bases outside gene matches: 7. The CDR1 and CDR2 encoded by the germline V gene (reference sequence) are MNHEY and SMNVEV. The CDR3 contains 13 residues, cysteine and phenylalanine counted. Solely the CDR3 DNA is kept, with 39 bases framed from the first base. Genomic DNA was extracted with the Qiagen DNeasy kit from unsorted PBMCs and from negatively selected CD4+ and CD8+ fractions. Using primers that anneal to V and J segments, immunoSEQ multiplex PCR amplified the TCR beta CDR3 regions. A synthetic immune receptor repertoire was used to minimize amplification bias, and any remaining bias was removed computationally after sequencing. For the original study's pipeline: Custom Python scripts were used to quantify repertoire diversity as the Shannon entropy index. Unsorted, CD4+ and CD8+ repertoires were examined separately, except in combined analyses, for which CD4+ and CD8+ sequences were merged in silico. A clone counted as expanded when the clone's frequency after treatment rose at least 2-fold relative to C1D1, and clones undetected at baseline were given a pseudocount of 0.5. Clones with 0 or 1 copy at C1D1 were defined as singleton clones, while clones with 2 or more copies were defined as non-singleton clones. Clones expanded in unsorted samples were annotated as CD4+, CD8+ or unknown by matching protein sequences in sorted samples from the same patient. Wilcoxon tests on paired samples were used to test changes in diversity from C1D1 to C4D1. TCRdb mirrors the immuneACCESS table, restricted to in-frame sequences. Some clones are absent from its copies; in checked studies, under half trace to an unresolved V gene, and the reason for the others is unknown. V, J and clone size are those of that table, while D and trimming were read from the DNA. This sample holds 50,000 to 65,000 clones; 80% to 95% were observed only once. The ten largest clones capture about 10% of the sample.

This clone has only a few counts. Its specific antigen is unknown. No qualities accompany the bases; no much larger clone lies one base away. The clonotype originates from a human donor with classical Hodgkin lymphoma. The material sequenced was peripheral blood mononuclear cells (PBMCs), taken before the second cycle of nivolumab. This chain joins TRBV27 to TRBJ1-1, and 7 junctional nucleotides match TRBD1. The nucleotide sequence is TGTGCCAGCAATCTAATACAGGGGACTGAAGCTTTCTTT. The translation is CASNLIQGTEAFF.